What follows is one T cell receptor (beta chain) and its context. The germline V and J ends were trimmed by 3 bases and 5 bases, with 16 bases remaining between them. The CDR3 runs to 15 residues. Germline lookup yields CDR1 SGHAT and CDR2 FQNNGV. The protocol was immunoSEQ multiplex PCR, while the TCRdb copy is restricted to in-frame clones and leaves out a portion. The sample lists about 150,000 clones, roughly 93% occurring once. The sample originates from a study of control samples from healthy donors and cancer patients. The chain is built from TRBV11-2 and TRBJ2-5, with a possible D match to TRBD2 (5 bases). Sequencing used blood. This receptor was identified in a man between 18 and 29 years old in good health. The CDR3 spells CASSFPGAVRETQYF. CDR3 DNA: TGTGCCAGCAGCTTTCCCGGAGCGGTAAGGGAGACCCAGTACTTC.